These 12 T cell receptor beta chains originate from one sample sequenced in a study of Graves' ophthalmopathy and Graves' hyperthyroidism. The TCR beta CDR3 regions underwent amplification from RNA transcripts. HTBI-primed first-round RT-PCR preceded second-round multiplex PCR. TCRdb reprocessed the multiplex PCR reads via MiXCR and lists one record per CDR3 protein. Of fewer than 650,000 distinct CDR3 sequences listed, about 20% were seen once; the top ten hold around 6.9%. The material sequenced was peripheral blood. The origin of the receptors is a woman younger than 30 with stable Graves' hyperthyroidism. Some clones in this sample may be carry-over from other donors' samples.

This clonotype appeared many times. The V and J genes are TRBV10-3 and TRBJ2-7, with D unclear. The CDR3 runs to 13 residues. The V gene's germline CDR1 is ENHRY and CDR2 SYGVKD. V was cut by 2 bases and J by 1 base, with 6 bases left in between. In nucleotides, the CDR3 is TGTGCCATCAGTGAGCGACTTTCCTACGAGCAGTACTTC. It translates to CAISERLSYEQYF.

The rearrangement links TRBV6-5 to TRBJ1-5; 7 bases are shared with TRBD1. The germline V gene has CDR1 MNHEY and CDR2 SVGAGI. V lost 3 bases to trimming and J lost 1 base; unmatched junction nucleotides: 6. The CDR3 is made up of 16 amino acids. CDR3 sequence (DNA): TGTGCCAGCAGTTATAATCCGGGACAGAGCAATCAGCCCCAGCATTTT. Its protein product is CASSYNPGQSNQPQHF.

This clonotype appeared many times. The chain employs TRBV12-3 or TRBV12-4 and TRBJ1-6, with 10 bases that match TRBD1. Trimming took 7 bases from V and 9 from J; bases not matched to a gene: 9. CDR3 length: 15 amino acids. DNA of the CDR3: TGTGCCAGCACCCACCGGGACAGGGGCGGTTCACCCCTCCACTTT. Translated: CASTHRDRGGSPLHF.

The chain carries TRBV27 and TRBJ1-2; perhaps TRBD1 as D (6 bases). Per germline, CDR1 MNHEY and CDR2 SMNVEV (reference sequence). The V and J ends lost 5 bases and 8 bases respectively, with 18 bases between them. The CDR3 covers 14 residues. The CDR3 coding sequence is TGTGCCAGCAGTACCACCCCGGGGGCGCAGGGCTACACCTTC. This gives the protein CASSTTPGAQGYTF.

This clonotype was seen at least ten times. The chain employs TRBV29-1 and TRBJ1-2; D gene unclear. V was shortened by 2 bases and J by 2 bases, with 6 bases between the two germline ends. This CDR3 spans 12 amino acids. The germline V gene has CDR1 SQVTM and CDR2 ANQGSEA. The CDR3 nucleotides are TGCAGCGTTGAAAGACTGAACTATGGCTACACCTTC. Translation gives CSVERLNYGYTF.

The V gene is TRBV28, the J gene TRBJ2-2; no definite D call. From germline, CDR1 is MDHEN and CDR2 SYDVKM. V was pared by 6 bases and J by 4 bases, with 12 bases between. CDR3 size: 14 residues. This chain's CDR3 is CASSHSGATGELFF. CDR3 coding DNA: TGTGCCAGCAGCCATTCGGGCGCCACCGGGGAGCTGTTTTTT.

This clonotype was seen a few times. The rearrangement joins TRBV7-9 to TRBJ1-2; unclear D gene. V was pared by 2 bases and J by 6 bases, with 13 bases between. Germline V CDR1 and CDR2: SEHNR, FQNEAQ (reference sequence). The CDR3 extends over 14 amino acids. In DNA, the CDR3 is TGTGCCAGCAGCTTACCTGAAGGGCCGGATGGCTACACCTTC. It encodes CASSLPEGPDGYTF.

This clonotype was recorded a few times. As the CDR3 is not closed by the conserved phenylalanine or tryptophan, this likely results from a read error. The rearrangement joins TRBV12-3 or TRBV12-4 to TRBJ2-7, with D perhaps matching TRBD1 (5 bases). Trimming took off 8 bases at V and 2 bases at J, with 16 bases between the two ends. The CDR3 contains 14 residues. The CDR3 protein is CASSPLTDTYEQYY. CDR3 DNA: TGTGCCAGCTCACCATTGACAGACACCTACGAGCAGTACTAC.

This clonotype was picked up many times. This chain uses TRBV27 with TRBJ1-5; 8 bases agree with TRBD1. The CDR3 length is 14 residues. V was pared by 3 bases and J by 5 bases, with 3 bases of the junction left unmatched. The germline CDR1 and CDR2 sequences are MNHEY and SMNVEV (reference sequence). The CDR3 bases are TGTGCCAGCAGTTTGGACAGGGCCCATCAGCCCCAGCATTTT. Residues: CASSLDRAHQPQHF.

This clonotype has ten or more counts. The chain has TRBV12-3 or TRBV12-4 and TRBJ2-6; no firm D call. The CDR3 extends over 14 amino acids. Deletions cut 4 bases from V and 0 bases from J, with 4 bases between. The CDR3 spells CASSWSSGANVLTF. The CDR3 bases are TGTGCCAGCAGTTGGTCCTCTGGGGCCAACGTCCTGACTTTC.

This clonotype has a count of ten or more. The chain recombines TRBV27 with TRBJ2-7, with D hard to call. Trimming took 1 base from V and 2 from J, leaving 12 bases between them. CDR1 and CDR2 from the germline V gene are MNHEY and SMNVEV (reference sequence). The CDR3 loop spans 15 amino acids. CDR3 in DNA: TGTGCCAGCAGTTTATTCGGAGTCCCAGCCTACGAGCAGTACTTC. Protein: CASSLFGVPAYEQYF.

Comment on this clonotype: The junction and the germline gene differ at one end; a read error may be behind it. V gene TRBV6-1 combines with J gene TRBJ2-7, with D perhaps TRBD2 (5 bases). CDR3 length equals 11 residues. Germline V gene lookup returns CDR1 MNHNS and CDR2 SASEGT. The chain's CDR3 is CASSGRREPYF. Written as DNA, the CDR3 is TGTGCCAGCAGTGGACGAAGGGAGCCGTACTTC.